These 24 T cell receptor beta chains originate from one sample sequenced in a study of cytomegalovirus exposure and HLA in healthy donors. The PCR ran on 60 Vbeta and 13 Jbeta primers. Sequencing used immunoSEQ multiplex PCR; TCRdb keeps in-frame clones, though not all of them. The sample consists of under 110,000 clones, 75% of them appearing once. The sequenced sample was PBMCs. The receptor set was obtained from a male donor in good health and CMV-seropositive.

Turning to this clone: One end of the junction fails to match germline, which may point to a read error. The chain is built from TRBV6-5 and TRBJ1-2; D is possibly TRBD1 (5 bases). The CDR3 runs to 15 residues. Germline assignment: CDR1 MNHEY and CDR2 SVGAGI. This chain's CDR3 is CASSYRADRDYGYPF. The CDR3 coding sequence is TGTGCCAGCAGTTATCGGGCGGACCGGGACTATGGCTACCCCTTC.

This rearrangement joins TRBV11-3 to TRBJ2-5; possible D gene TRBD1, 6 bases. V was cut by 4 bases and J by 5 bases, with 11 bases left in between. This CDR3 has 13 amino acids. CDR1 is SGHNT, CDR2 YENEEA, per germline. The CDR3 nucleotides read TGTGCCAGCAGCTCTTGGACAGCGGAGACCCAGTACTTC. Translation: CASSSWTAETQYF.

The V gene is TRBV5-4, the J gene TRBJ2-5; 7 bases match TRBD2. Per the germline V gene, CDR1 is SGHNT and CDR2 is YYREEE (reference sequence). The CDR3 runs 12 residues. V dropped 1 base and J dropped 13; count of bases not matched to a gene: 7. This CDR3 reads CASSLTRASGYF. CDR3 bases: TGTGCCAGCAGCTTGACGAGGGCTAGCGGGTACTTC.

This clone has only a few counts. This chain connects TRBV14 to TRBJ2-3; the match to TRBD2 covers 7 bases. V lost 0 bases to trimming and J lost 0 bases; unmatched junction nucleotides: 9. This CDR3 spans 18 amino acids. Looked up from germline, CDR1 is SGHDN and CDR2 is FVKESK. Here the CDR3 DNA reads TGTGCCAGCAGCCAAGATGTCGGGTCGGGACTAAGCACAGATACGCAGTATTTT. This sequence encodes CASSQDVGSGLSTDTQYF.

The chain is built from TRBV6-1 and TRBJ2-7, with D possibly matching TRBD2 (5 bases). The V and J ends lost 2 bases and 2 bases respectively, with 10 bases between them. CDR3 length equals 14 residues. In germline, CDR1 is MNHNS, CDR2 SASEGT. As DNA, the CDR3 is TGTGCCAGCAGTGAAAGACTAACTACCTACGAGCAGTACTTC. Translating gives CASSERLTTYEQYF.

The chain recombines TRBV11-2 with TRBJ2-7; TRBD2 aligns across 8 bases. CDR3 length equals 16 residues. J gave up 4 bases and V 4 bases, and 12 bases lay outside the gene matches. CDR1 is SGHAT, CDR2 FQNNGV, per germline. CDR3 DNA sequence: TGTGCCAGCAGCTCCGGTGGGCTAGCGGGTGGATACGAGCAGTACTTC. Amino acid sequence: CASSSGGLAGGYEQYF.

In nucleotides, the CDR3 is TGTGCCAGCAGAACGGGACAGGGAGAGACCCAGTACTTC. Encoded protein: CASRTGQGETQYF. The rearrangement uses TRBV28 and TRBJ2-5; 9 nucleotides match TRBD1. This CDR3 region has 13 residues. The J segment lost 4 bases and the V segment lost 6 bases, leaving 3 bases of the junction unmatched. Germline V gene data show CDR1 as MDHEN and CDR2 as SYDVKM.

The V and J genes are TRBV14 and TRBJ1-3; 8 positions agree with TRBD1. With 1 base clipped from V and 4 bases from J, the junction kept 6 bases outside the gene matches. The CDR3 has 16 residues. CDR1 and CDR2 (germline): SGHDN, FVKESK. CDR3 bases: TGTGCCAGCAGCCAAGTGAGACAGGGGTTCGGAAACACCATATATTTT. Translation: CASSQVRQGFGNTIYF.

J is TRBJ2-1 and V is TRBV5-1; D is possibly TRBD2 (5 bases). The length of the CDR3 is 17 residues. Germline V gene sequence: CDR1 SGHRS, CDR2 YFSETQ. The germline V and J ends were trimmed by 1 base and 3 bases, with 17 bases remaining between them. CDR3 sequence: CASSLTLRTPVYNEQFF. The CDR3 region has the DNA TGCGCCAGCAGCTTGACGCTGCGGACTCCTGTCTACAATGAGCAGTTCTTC.

The gene calls are TRBV9 and TRBJ2-7; a possible D gene is TRBD2 (6 bases). Germline V CDR1 and CDR2: SGDLS, YYNGEE. CDR3 length equals 15 residues. The germline V and J ends were trimmed by 4 bases and 1 base, with 15 bases remaining between them. CDR3 in amino acids: CASSPGGTVSYEQYF. DNA of the CDR3: TGTGCCAGCAGCCCCGGCGGGACGGTTTCCTACGAGCAGTACTTC.

CDR3 loop: CASSQGRFGEQYF. The CDR3 region has the DNA TGTGCCAGCAGTCAAGGCAGGTTCGGCGAGCAGTACTTC. The genes are TRBV6-5 and TRBJ2-7; D is uncertain. Germline CDR1 and CDR2: MNHEY and SVGAGI. The V end was cut by 5 bases, the J end by 6 bases, with 14 bases between. The length of the CDR3 is 13 residues.

V is TRBV5-6 and J is TRBJ1-1; D ambiguous. Per germline, CDR1 SGHDT and CDR2 YYEEEE. V was trimmed by 4 bases and J by 4 bases, leaving 11 bases between them. This CDR3 contains 13 residues. CDR3 in amino acids: CASSMKSGTEAFF. The CDR3 region has the DNA TGTGCCAGCAGCATGAAGTCGGGCACTGAAGCTTTCTTT.

The gene calls are TRBV19 and TRBJ1-3; no reliable D call. Germline-derived CDR1 and CDR2 are LNHDA and SQIVND (reference sequence). The CDR3 is 14 residues long. Trimming pared 3 bases from V and 0 bases from J, leaving 6 bases between. CDR3: CASSIGRSGNTIYF. The CDR3 nucleotides read TGTGCCAGTAGTATTGGCCGCTCTGGAAACACCATATATTTT.

The chain joins TRBV6-1 to TRBJ2-3, with 12 bases matching TRBD2. Per the germline V gene, CDR1 is MNHNS and CDR2 is SASEGT. This CDR3 is built from 15 residues. J lost 1 base, V lost 10 bases, and 6 bases had no gene match. The CDR3: CAIRLAGAGTDTQYF. As DNA, the CDR3 is TGTGCCATAAGACTAGCGGGGGCCGGCACAGATACGCAGTATTTT.

The rearrangement uses TRBV19 and TRBJ1-4; D remains ambiguous. Germline V gene data show CDR1 as LNHDA and CDR2 as SQIVND (reference sequence). The CDR3 has 16 amino acids. Trimming shortened V by 1 base and J by 0 bases, and 9 bases separated the two germline ends. The CDR3, as DNA: TGTGCCAGTAGTATAGGGGCCAGTCCAACTAATGAAAAACTGTTTTTT. The encoded protein is CASSIGASPTNEKLFF.

This sequence joins TRBV6-5 and TRBJ2-7; possibly TRBD2 for D (7 bases). The CDR3 spans 15 residues. The germline gives CDR1 MNHEY, CDR2 SVGAGI. V lost 6 bases, J lost 4 bases, and 19 bases lay in between. CDR3 loop: CASSTPRGAMYEQYF. DNA of the CDR3: TGTGCCAGCAGCACCCCCCGGGGGGCAATGTACGAGCAGTACTTC.

The chain joins TRBV4-1 to TRBJ2-7; 9 bases fit TRBD2. Unmatched junction bases numbered 16, after V lost 1 base and J lost 0 bases. The CDR3 spans 20 residues. CDR1 and CDR2 from the germline V gene are MGHRA and YSYEKL. CDR3 in DNA: TGCGCCAGCAGCCAAGTTGGCTACAGCGGGGGGCCGTCAGGCTCCTACGAGCAGTACTTC. As protein: CASSQVGYSGGPSGSYEQYF.

J is TRBJ2-2 and V is TRBV30, with TRBD2 matching over 13 bases. Germline CDR1 GTSNPN, CDR2 SVGIG (reference sequence). V shed 2 bases, J shed 9 bases, and the junction held 6 bases outside the gene matches. The CDR3 length is 15 residues. The CDR3 DNA reads as TGTGCCTGGAGTAGTGGGACTAGCGGGATCAGGGAGCTGTTTTTT. It codes for CAWSSGTSGIRELFF.

This clone was observed a handful of times. The chain combines TRBV6-6 with TRBJ2-3; a weak D match, TRBD2 (6 bases). Trimming took off 5 bases at V and 1 base at J, with 13 bases between the two ends. The CDR3 length is 15 residues. Germline loops: CDR1 MNHNY, CDR2 SVGAGI (reference sequence). The CDR3 region has the DNA TGTGCCAGCAGTAGACTAGTCTCTGGCACAGATACGCAGTATTTT. Protein product: CASSRLVSGTDTQYF.

V is TRBV4-3 and J is TRBJ2-7, with a possible D match to TRBD2 (5 bases). Germline V gene sequence: CDR1 LGHNA, CDR2 YSLEER. The V gene lost 0 bases and the J gene lost 2 bases, with 17 bases spanning the gap. CDR3 size: 17 residues. CDR3 nucleotide sequence: TGCGCCAGCAGCCAAGATGTAGCCGCCGGGGAAGCCTACGAGCAGTACTTC. It is translated as CASSQDVAAGEAYEQYF.

V and J are TRBV6-5 and TRBJ2-7; D is possibly TRBD1 (7 bases). CDR1 is MNHEY, CDR2 SVGAGI, per germline. The CDR3 is made up of 15 amino acids. The V and J ends lost 5 bases and 1 base respectively, with 15 bases between them. CDR3 amino acids: CASSIRGVRSYEQYF. In DNA, the CDR3 is TGTGCCAGCAGTATCAGGGGGGTAAGATCCTACGAGCAGTACTTC.

V and J are TRBV7-8 and TRBJ2-7, with D unresolved. This CDR3 region has 18 residues. V lost 0 bases, J lost 0 bases, and 18 bases lay in between. Germline CDR1 reads SGHVS; CDR2 reads FQNEAQ. CDR3 loop: CASSLAALLRSRSYEQYF. The CDR3 bases are TGTGCCAGCAGCTTAGCGGCCCTTTTGCGGTCGCGCTCCTACGAGCAGTACTTC.

The chain is built from TRBV9 and TRBJ2-3, with a weak D call TRBD2 (5 bases). In germline, CDR1 is SGDLS, CDR2 YYNGEE. This CDR3 spans 14 amino acids. V lost 2 bases and J lost 0, with 7 bases in between. In DNA form, the CDR3 reads TGTGCCAGCAGCGTCGCGGGCAGCACAGATACGCAGTATTTT. Protein: CASSVAGSTDTQYF.

V gene TRBV28 combines with J gene TRBJ2-7, with 7 nucleotides matching TRBD2. The CDR3 spans 13 residues. The germline V gene encodes CDR1 MDHEN and CDR2 SYDVKM. V shed 6 bases and J 6 bases; nucleotides not matched to a gene: 8. The CDR3 loop is CASREGLWSEQYF. The CDR3 nucleotides are TGTGCCAGCAGAGAGGGACTATGGAGCGAGCAGTACTTC.